The entry that follows covers one T cell receptor (beta chain) sequence. The antigen is unknown. CDR1 SQVTM and CDR2 ANQGSEA come from the germline V gene. With 5 bases removed from V and 3 bases from J, the gap between germline ends came to 11 bases. The CDR3 covers 13 residues. TCRdb called the 5' RACE reads again in MiXCR, with one record for every CDR3 protein. The table has roughly 470,000 distinct CDR3 sequences, roughly 26% seen once. The record originates from a study of CD8 T cells in ankylosing spondylitis. General study points: One TCR beta motif, made up of fewer than 10 highly homologous variants, appeared characteristic of ankylosing spondylitis blood.

This receptor was identified in a male donor with ankylosing spondylitis. The rearrangement links TRBV29-1 to TRBJ1-5; the D gene is possibly TRBD1 (5 bases). Sequenced sample: blood, either unsorted or a sorted T cell fraction (not recorded which). The CDR3 loop is CSVIGALNQPQHF. In DNA, the CDR3 is TGCAGCGTTATAGGGGCTCTCAATCAGCCCCAGCATTTT.